This T cell receptor beta chain originates from a study of vaccination and CD4 T cells after COVID-19. Oncomine TCR Beta short-read sequencing was applied to DNA from cultured CD4+ T cells. TCRdb passed the PCR reads through MiXCR, listing each CDR3 protein once. The table has about 20,000 distinct CDR3 sequences, over 35% seen once. V was clipped by 2 bases and J by 4 bases, with 11 bases between them. The length of the CDR3 is 14 residues. Noted treatment: 10-day PBMC culture with coronavirus spike peptide pools or control peptides (ViraFEST assay). On day 3 and again on day 7, fresh IL-2 medium was used to replace half the medium. This clonotype was detected a few times. Its antigen is currently unknown.

This sequence originates from a human donor who received a COVID-19 vaccine. This specimen consisted of CD4+ T cells from blood, cultured in vitro, obtained before SARS-CoV-2 vaccination. This chain uses TRBV12-3 or TRBV12-4 with TRBJ1-1; no firm D call. The CDR3 DNA reads TGTGCCAGCAGTTTATCGGGAGGCGCCACTGAAGCTTTCTTT. Translating gives CASSLSGGATEAFF.